A single sample is the source of the 19 T cell receptor beta chains below, sequenced in a study of graft-versus-host responses after intestinal transplantation. The data were produced by immunoSEQ multiplex PCR, yet TCRdb's version contains in-frame clones alone and is incomplete. The table records some 85,000 clones, about nine tenths of them present only once. The antigens these receptors bind are not known. The source was unstimulated CD8+ T cells sorted from spleen or lymph node cells, collected before transplant. The receptors here all came from a human donor who was the organ donor for an intestinal transplant.

The rearrangement links TRBV9 to TRBJ2-2; D remains ambiguous. The length of the CDR3 is 14 residues. The V gene's germline CDR1 is SGDLS and CDR2 YYNGEE. V dropped 0 bases and J dropped 1 base, with 4 bases sitting between them. CDR3 protein: CASSVVLNTGELFF. The CDR3 DNA sequence: TGTGCCAGCAGCGTAGTCCTGAACACCGGGGAGCTGTTTTTT.

The chain carries TRBV4-1 and TRBJ2-3; D remains unclear. Germline loops: CDR1 MGHRA, CDR2 YSYEKL. V dropped 0 bases and J dropped 3 bases, with 13 bases sitting between them. The CDR3 length is 16 residues. The CDR3 region is CASSQDGLGSTDTQYF. The CDR3 DNA reads TGCGCCAGCAGCCAAGATGGCCTGGGCTCTACAGATACGCAGTATTTT.

V gene TRBV28 combines with J gene TRBJ1-3; possible D gene TRBD1, 5 bases. Trimming shortened V by 2 bases and J by 0 bases, and 20 bases separated the two germline ends. Germline CDR1 reads MDHEN; CDR2 reads SYDVKM. This CDR3 comprises 19 residues. CDR3 in DNA: TGTGCCAGCAGTTTAATATTCCGGGGGGTCGGGAGCTCTGGAAACACCATATATTTT. As protein: CASSLIFRGVGSSGNTIYF.

The chain recombines TRBV25-1 with TRBJ2-2; 7 positions match TRBD2. V dropped 0 bases and J dropped 3; count of bases not matched to a gene: 7. This CDR3 is 17 amino acids long. Looked up from germline, CDR1 is MGHDK and CDR2 is SYGVNS. The CDR3 nucleotides are TGTGCCAGCAGTGAATATTTCGCGGGGGATCACACCGGGGAGCTGTTTTTT. Translating it yields CASSEYFAGDHTGELFF.

The chain employs TRBV10-3 and TRBJ2-2; D is ambiguous. Trimming left V 0 bases short and J 7 bases short, with 9 bases between. This CDR3 is built from 14 residues. The germline V gene encodes CDR1 ENHRY and CDR2 SYGVKD. CDR3 nucleotides: TGTGCCATCAGTGAGTCGGTGGTAGGCGGGGAGCTGTTTTTT. This translates into CAISESVVGGELFF.

In its sample, this clone was seen once. V is TRBV30 and J is TRBJ1-6, with TRBD1 matching 8 bases. The trim removed 4 bases at V and 9 bases at J, leaving 5 bases unmatched. Germline loops: CDR1 GTSNPN, CDR2 SVGIG (reference sequence). CDR3 length: 13 residues. The CDR3 loop reads CAWTETGGSPLHF. CDR3 DNA sequence: TGTGCCTGGACTGAAACAGGGGGTTCACCCCTCCACTTT.

The genes are TRBV6-5 and TRBJ2-7, with 10 bases that match TRBD1. The CDR3 contains 14 residues. V dropped 7 bases and J dropped 5; count of bases not matched to a gene: 8. Per germline, CDR1 MNHEY and CDR2 SVGAGI. In nucleotides, the CDR3 is TGTGCCAGCAAACCCGACAGGGGGCACCACGAGCAGTACTTC. Encoded protein: CASKPDRGHHEQYF.

The chain uses TRBV2 and TRBJ2-1; 7 nucleotides match TRBD2. With 11 bases clipped from V and 6 bases from J, the junction kept 13 bases outside the gene matches. The CDR3 runs to 14 residues. The germline V gene encodes CDR1 SNHLY and CDR2 FYNNEI. CDR3 DNA: TGTGCCGAGCGAACGGGGGGAAATTCCAATGAGCAGTTCTTC. This encodes CAERTGGNSNEQFF.

The chain has TRBV10-3 and TRBJ2-7, with 7 nucleotides matching TRBD1. Germline CDR1 reads ENHRY; CDR2 reads SYGVKD. V lost 6 bases, J lost 6 bases, and 23 bases stayed unmatched. This CDR3 is 18 amino acids long. CDR3 protein: CAIRDLKGKGGWLGEQYF. CDR3 bases: TGTGCCATCAGAGACCTCAAGGGAAAAGGGGGCTGGCTGGGCGAGCAGTACTTC.

The chain carries TRBV4-1 and TRBJ2-7; D may be TRBD1 (7 bases). Trimming pared 1 base from V and 3 bases from J, leaving 13 bases between. CDR3 length: 15 residues. Germline V gene sequence: CDR1 MGHRA, CDR2 YSYEKL. The CDR3 nucleotides read TGCGCCAGCAGCCAAGGGGACAGCGGGTACTACGAGCAGTACTTC. Its protein is CASSQGDSGYYEQYF.

The chain couples TRBV7-8 to TRBJ1-3, with D uncertain. This CDR3 is 17 amino acids long. With 5 bases removed from V and 0 bases from J, the gap between germline ends came to 17 bases. Germline CDR1 SGHVS, CDR2 FQNEAQ. The CDR3 coding sequence is TGTGCCAGCAGCCCTACCGCCCGGGCCTACTCTGGAAACACCATATATTTT. Protein: CASSPTARAYSGNTIYF. The full variable domain, with the rest looked up from reference TRBV7-8 and TRBJ1-3, is GAGVSQSPRYKVAKRGQDVALRCDPISGHVSLFWYQQALGQGPEFLTYFQNEAQLDKSGLPSDRFFAERPEGSVSTLKIQRTQQEDSAVYLCASSPTARAYSGNTIYFGEGSWLTVV.

The genes are TRBV19 and TRBJ2-7; TRBD1 aligns across 7 bases. This CDR3 is 14 amino acids long. Germline CDR1 LNHDA, CDR2 SQIVND (reference sequence). The V gene end was trimmed by 4 bases and the J gene end by 4 bases; junction bases not matched to a gene: 7. The CDR3 here is CASSTGQVWYEQYF. CDR3 DNA sequence: TGTGCCAGTAGTACCGGACAGGTATGGTACGAGCAGTACTTC. The entire variable domain, with the rest obtained from reference TRBV19 and TRBJ2-7, is as follows: DGGITQSPKYLFRKEGQNVTLSCEQNLNHDAMYWYRQDPGQGLRLIYYSQIVNDFQKGDIAEGYSVSREKKESFPLTVTSAQKNPTAFYLCASSTGQVWYEQYFGPGTRLTVT.

The chain has TRBV6-5 and TRBJ1-1; D uncertain. The CDR3 totals 11 residues. Germline values: CDR1 MNHEY, CDR2 SVGAGI. V gave up 4 bases and J gave up 3 bases, with 3 bases separating them. CDR3 nucleotide sequence: TGTGCCAGCAGTTCAGACACTGAAGCTTTCTTT. It specifies CASSSDTEAFF.

The genes are TRBV28 and TRBJ1-5; TRBD1 matches at 7 bases. J gave up 0 bases and V 3 bases, and 5 bases lay outside the gene matches. This CDR3 spans 16 amino acids. Germline V gene lookup returns CDR1 MDHEN and CDR2 SYDVKM. Here the CDR3 reads CASSFRQGDSNQPQHF. CDR3 DNA sequence: TGTGCCAGCAGTTTCCGGCAGGGGGATAGCAATCAGCCCCAGCATTTT.

The chain joins TRBV5-1 to TRBJ1-2; D unresolved. The CDR3 is 14 amino acids. In germline, CDR1 is SGHRS, CDR2 YFSETQ. The V gene lost 0 bases and the J gene lost 5 bases, with 11 bases spanning the gap. Here the CDR3 DNA reads TGCGCCAGCAGCTTGGACCGGGTTTCGTATGGCTACACCTTC. Translation gives CASSLDRVSYGYTF.

Within the sample, this clone is medium-sized. The genes are TRBV28 and TRBJ2-5; weak D call: TRBD1 (6 bases). Germline values: CDR1 MDHEN, CDR2 SYDVKM. CDR3 length: 13 residues. V lost 8 bases, J lost 4 bases, and 14 bases lay in between. CDR3 amino acids: CASGQPGGETQYF. The CDR3, as DNA: TGTGCCAGCGGACAGCCCGGTGGAGAGACCCAGTACTTC.

V and J are TRBV7-3 and TRBJ1-2; TRBD1 aligns across 7 bases. The CDR3 has 13 residues. V lost 4 bases and J lost 14; bases outside the gene matches: 13. CDR1 SGHTA and CDR2 FQGTGA come from the germline V gene. The CDR3 spells CASSSDWTGLPTF. The DNA of the CDR3 is TGTGCCAGCAGCTCGGATTGGACAGGCCTCCCTACCTTC.

V is TRBV19 and J is TRBJ1-1; possible D gene TRBD1, 6 bases. CDR3 size: 17 residues. V was pared by 5 bases and J by 0 bases, with 19 bases between. Germline loops: CDR1 LNHDA, CDR2 SQIVND (reference sequence). The CDR3 loop is CASSLDRRVPMNTEAFF. CDR3 DNA sequence: TGTGCCAGTAGTTTGGACAGACGAGTCCCTATGAACACTGAAGCTTTCTTT.

This chain uses TRBV9 with TRBJ2-3, with 13 bases matching TRBD2. Losses at the gene ends were 5 bases for V and 5 bases for J; bases not matched to a gene: 8. Germline V CDR1 and CDR2: SGDLS, YYNGEE. This CDR3 has 16 residues. CDR3 protein: CASSLTSGGAGDTQYF. The CDR3 DNA reads TGTGCCAGCAGTCTTACTAGCGGGGGGGCAGGAGATACGCAGTATTTT.